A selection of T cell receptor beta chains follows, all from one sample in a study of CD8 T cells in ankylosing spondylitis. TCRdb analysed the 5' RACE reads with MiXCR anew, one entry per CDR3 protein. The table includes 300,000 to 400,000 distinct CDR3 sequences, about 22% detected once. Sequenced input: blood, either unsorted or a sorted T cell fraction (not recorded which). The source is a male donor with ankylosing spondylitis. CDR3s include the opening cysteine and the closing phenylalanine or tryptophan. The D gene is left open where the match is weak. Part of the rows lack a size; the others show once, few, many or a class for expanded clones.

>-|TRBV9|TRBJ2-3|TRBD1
CASSPITGGTDTLYF
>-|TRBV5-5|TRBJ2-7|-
CASGESRGSEQYF
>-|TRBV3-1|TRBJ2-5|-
CASSRWTREETQYF
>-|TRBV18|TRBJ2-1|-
CASSPSRQNNEQFF
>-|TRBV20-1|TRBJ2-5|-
CSARPTGEGTQYF
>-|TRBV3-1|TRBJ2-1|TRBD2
CASSQRVPTGLAYNEQFF
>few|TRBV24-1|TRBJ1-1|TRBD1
CATSDSGTGEAFF
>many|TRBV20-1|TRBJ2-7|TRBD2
CSASEGSGGREQYF
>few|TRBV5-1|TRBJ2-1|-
CASSMGTASYNEQFF
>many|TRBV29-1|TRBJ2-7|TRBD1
CSVEGQGVSEQYF
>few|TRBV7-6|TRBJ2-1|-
CASSPTRVYNEQFF
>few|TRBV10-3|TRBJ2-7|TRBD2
CAIMSQAGAYEQYF
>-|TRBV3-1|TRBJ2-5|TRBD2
CASSQRGTSGKETQYF
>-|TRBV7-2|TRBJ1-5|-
CASSHALGDQPQHF
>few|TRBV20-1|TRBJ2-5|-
CSAGKETQYF
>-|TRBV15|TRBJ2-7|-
CATSKGQTAAEQYF
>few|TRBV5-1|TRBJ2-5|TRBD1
CASSSTGGDETQYF
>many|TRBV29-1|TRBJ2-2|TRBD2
CSAVQPGLADTGELFF
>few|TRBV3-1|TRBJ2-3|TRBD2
CASSRGLAGARDTQYF